Sequencing of this T cell receptor beta chain was carried out in a study of regulatory T cells in long-lasting Graves disease. Study-wide points: Study was limited to peripheral blood, excluding thyroid tissue. With persistent disease, TRBV28, TRBJ1-2 and TRBJ2-5 were the favored segments.

Assembly of TCR beta libraries relied on iRepertoire HTBI primers together with Arm-PCR of CDR3 regions. TCRdb independently ran MiXCR on the multiplex PCR reads; one entry per CDR3 protein. The table lists about 530,000 distinct CDR3 sequences, approximately 16% of them singletons. This CDR3 region has 15 residues. V was clipped by 2 bases and J by 4 bases, with 10 bases between them. Germline loops: CDR1 SGHRS, CDR2 YFSETQ. This clonotype was counted only a few times. What it recognizes is unknown. Time point denoted: newly diagnosed GD, antithyroid drugs for less than 3 months. PBMCs provided the RNA from which the TCR library was made. An endocrinology department in Xi'an, China, supplied the patients. These data were likewise used in another study, on T cells in Graves' hyperthyroidism and ophthalmopathy. That publication notes: Pregnant or lactating patients were excluded, as were those with uncontrolled infection or other autoimmune disease.

The receptor was derived from a woman aged 40 to 65 with Graves disease. The genes are TRBV5-1 and TRBJ2-6; perhaps TRBD1 as D (6 bases). The sample here was peripheral blood mononuclear cells (PBMCs), taken at new diagnosis, from a patient treated with antithyroid drugs. This CDR3 reads CASSLQGAGANVLTF. In DNA form, the CDR3 reads TGCGCCAGCAGCTTACAGGGTGCCGGGGCCAACGTCCTGACTTTC.